Listed below are T cell receptor beta chains from one sample, sequenced in a study of blood T cell repertoires in COVID-19. Generated by immunoSEQ multiplex PCR, the TCRdb table keeps only in-frame clones and is missing some. This sample has about 70,000 clones, with nearly 80% found just once. Sequencing was performed on peripheral blood. Source of these receptors: a woman aged 55-69 years with acute or convalescent COVID-19. CDR3s include the opening cysteine and the closing phenylalanine or tryptophan. A D gene is named only where the DNA matches it firmly. Part of the rows lack a size; the others show once, few, many or a class for expanded clones.

v_call	j_call	d_call	clone_size	cdr3_nt	cdr3_aa
TRBV5-1	TRBJ2-2	NA	NA	TGCGCCAGCAGCTTGGCACAGGGTGACGGGGAGCTGTTTTTT	CASSLAQGDGELFF
TRBV12-3/TRBV12-4	TRBJ1-6	TRBD1	few	TGTGCCAGCACCGGGGACAGGGTGGCCCTCCACTTT	CASTGDRVALHF
TRBV3-1/TRBV3-2	TRBJ2-7	TRBD2	NA	TGTGCCAGCAGCCAAGTCGGGGGGGTCGGCGAGCAGTACTTC	CASSQVGGVGEQYF
TRBV6-1	TRBJ1-2	NA	once	TGTGCCAGCAGGTTTCAGGGAGGGGGCTACACCTTC	CASRFQGGGYTF
TRBV12-3/TRBV12-4	TRBJ1-1	NA	NA	TGTGCCAGCAGCCGCCAGGGTGGCACTGAAGCTTTCTTT	CASSRQGGTEAFF
TRBV27	TRBJ1-6	NA	NA	TGTGCCAGCGACCGGGGGGACTTTAATTCACCCCTCCACTTT	CASDRGDFNSPLHF
TRBV11-2	TRBJ2-5	NA	NA	TGTGCCAGCAGCTTATCTCCTACCAAGACTGGGCAAGAGACCCAGTACTTC	CASSLSPTKTGQETQYF
TRBV6-5	TRBJ1-2	NA	NA	TGTGCCAGCAGTTACGGCAGGGACTCTCCCTATGGCTACACCTTC	CASSYGRDSPYGYTF
TRBV28	TRBJ2-2	TRBD1	NA	TGTGCCAGCAGTGCTCCGGACAGGGCGAACACCGGGGAGCTGTTTTTT	CASSAPDRANTGELFF
TRBV7-2	TRBJ1-5	TRBD1	once	TGTGCCAGCAGCGAGACAGGGACGGGCAATCAGCCCCAGCATTTT	CASSETGTGNQPQHF
TRBV12-3/TRBV12-4	TRBJ2-2	TRBD1	NA	TGTGCCAGCAGTCCAACCGGGACAGGGAGGCTGTTTTTT	CASSPTGTGRLFF
TRBV4-2	TRBJ1-6	NA	NA	TGTGCCAGCAGCCATTACGGACAGATTGAATCACCCCTCCACTTT	CASSHYGQIESPLHF
TRBV15	TRBJ2-2	TRBD2	NA	TGTGCCACCAGCTCACAGCGGGGCACCGGGGAGCTGTTTTTT	CATSSQRGTGELFF
TRBV6-5	TRBJ1-1	NA	NA	TGTGCCAGCAGTTACTCCGGCAGGGGCGACCCTGAAGCTTTCTTT	CASSYSGRGDPEAFF
TRBV5-1	TRBJ2-7	NA	NA	TGCGCCAGCAGCTTCCTCAGTGGGAGCTCCTACGAGCAGTACTTC	CASSFLSGSSYEQYF
TRBV7-6	TRBJ2-1	NA	NA	TGTGCCAGCAGCCCCACTAGTGGGGGAGGGGGCTACAATGAGCAGTTCTTC	CASSPTSGGGGYNEQFF
TRBV5-8	TRBJ2-1	TRBD2	few	TGTGCCAGCAGCCAGAGACAGGGACTAGCTTCCTACAATGAGCAGTTCTTC	CASSQRQGLASYNEQFF
TRBV27	TRBJ1-2	TRBD1	NA	TGTGCCAGCAGTTTAAAGGGGGCGAAAGGCTACACCTTC	CASSLKGAKGYTF
TRBV5-1	TRBJ1-4	NA	NA	TGCGCCAGCAGCGACCCTCAGGGTTCGAATGAAAAACTGTTTTTT	CASSDPQGSNEKLFF
TRBV7-2	TRBJ2-1	TRBD1	few	TGTGCCAGCAGCTTCATCCCGGGACAGGGTTACAATGAGCAGTTCTTC	CASSFIPGQGYNEQFF
TRBV5-1	TRBJ2-5	TRBD1	NA	TGCGCCAGCAGCTCACAGGGGGTCCAAGAGACCCAGTACTTC	CASSSQGVQETQYF
TRBV9	TRBJ2-3	NA	NA	TGTGCCAGCAGCCCCCTGGGCATCCCCCCCAACACAGATACGCAGTATTTT	CASSPLGIPPNTDTQYF
TRBV12-3/TRBV12-4	TRBJ1-1	NA	once	TGTGCCAGCAAAAAAGGGGCCTACACTGAAGCTTTCTTT	CASKKGAYTEAFF
TRBV9	TRBJ2-3	NA	NA	TGTGCCAGCAGCGTAGAAGAAGACCCTATCGGAGGACCCACAGATACGCAGTATTTT	CASSVEEDPIGGPTDTQYF
TRBV7-2	TRBJ1-4	NA	NA	TGTGCCAGCAGCTTTACCGGACAGGAAAAACTGTTTTTT	CASSFTGQEKLFF
TRBV27	TRBJ1-2	NA	NA	TGTGCCAGCAGCTACACTAAGTTAGGCGGCTACACCTTC	CASSYTKLGGYTF
TRBV15	TRBJ2-1	NA	NA	TGTGCCACCAGCAGCGGCTACAATGAGCAGTTCTTC	CATSSGYNEQFF
TRBV7-3	TRBJ1-3	NA	NA	TGTGCCAGCAGCTTGGCCCCAGGGGCTGGAAACACCATATATTTT	CASSLAPGAGNTIYF
TRBV7-8	TRBJ2-7	NA	NA	TGTGCCAGCAGCTTATCACGGGGGATCGAGCAGTACTTC	CASSLSRGIEQYF
TRBV6-1	TRBJ2-5	NA	few	TGTGCCAGCAGTGAGGGCCGGGGAGAGACCCAGTACTTC	CASSEGRGETQYF
TRBV18	TRBJ2-2	NA	few	TGTGCCAGCTCAATCCAGGGCCCGACCACCGGGGAGCTGTTTTTT	CASSIQGPTTGELFF
TRBV4-1	TRBJ1-2	TRBD1	NA	TGCGCCAGCAGCCCGGACAGGAATTATGGCTACACCTTC	CASSPDRNYGYTF
TRBV9	TRBJ2-3	TRBD2	NA	TGTGCCAGCAGCGTAGAGGGCGGGGGTAGCACAGATACGCAGTATTTT	CASSVEGGGSTDTQYF
TRBV13	TRBJ1-2	NA	few	TGTGCCAGCAGCTTAGCGGAGGTTTGGTATGGCTACACCTTC	CASSLAEVWYGYTF
TRBV7-8	TRBJ1-2	TRBD1	many	TGTGCCAGCAGCTTGGGCTCTTCTGGGACAGGGGTTGGTGGCTACACCTTC	CASSLGSSGTGVGGYTF
TRBV27	TRBJ1-5	NA	NA	TGTGCCAGCAGTCACGACAGGTCAAATCAGCCCCAGCATTTT	CASSHDRSNQPQHF
TRBV2	TRBJ1-6	TRBD1	NA	TGTGCCAGCAGGGACAGGGGAAGCACCCTCCACTTT	CASRDRGSTLHF
TRBV21-1	TRBJ1-6	NA	NA	TGTGCCAGCAGCAGACAGCCCTTCCGGACGGACAGGAATTCACCCCTCCACTTT	CASSRQPFRTDRNSPLHF
TRBV5-8	TRBJ1-5	NA	NA	TGTGCCAGCAGCTCCTCGAGGGGGGGCAGGCGTCAGCCCCAGCATTTT	CASSSSRGGRRQPQHF
TRBV3-1/TRBV3-2	TRBJ2-7	NA	NA	TGTGCCAGCAGCCAAGATCCGAGAAGGGGGGAGCAGTACTTC	CASSQDPRRGEQYF
TRBV5-1	TRBJ2-1	TRBD2	NA	TGCGCCAGCAGCTTAGGTAGCGGGGCACATGAGCAGTTCTTC	CASSLGSGAHEQFF
TRBV19	TRBJ1-1	NA	NA	TGTGCCAGTAGTATACAACCGTCAGCTGAAGCTTTCTTT	CASSIQPSAEAFF
TRBV10-1	TRBJ2-3	NA	NA	TGCGCCAGCGGGCCGGGGTTGGGGACAGATACGCAGTATTTT	CASGPGLGTDTQYF
TRBV5-6	TRBJ2-5	TRBD2	NA	TGTGCCAGCAGCTTGTGGACTAGCGAAGAGACCCAGTACTTC	CASSLWTSEETQYF
TRBV28	TRBJ2-7	NA	NA	TGTGCCATCAAAACCGGGACACCATCTTACGAGCAGTACTTC	CAIKTGTPSYEQYF
TRBV29-1	TRBJ2-7	TRBD2	NA	TGCAGCGTCGCCGGGGTGCGGGGGGGTGAGCAGTACTTC	CSVAGVRGGEQYF